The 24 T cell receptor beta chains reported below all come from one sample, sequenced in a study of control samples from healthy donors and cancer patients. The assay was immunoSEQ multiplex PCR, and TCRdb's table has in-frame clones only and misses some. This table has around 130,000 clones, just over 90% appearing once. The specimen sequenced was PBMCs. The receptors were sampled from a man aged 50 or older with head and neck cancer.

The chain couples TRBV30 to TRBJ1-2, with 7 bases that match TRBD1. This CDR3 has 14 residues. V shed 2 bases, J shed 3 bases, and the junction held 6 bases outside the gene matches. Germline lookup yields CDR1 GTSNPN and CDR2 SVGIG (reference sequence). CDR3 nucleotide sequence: TGTGCCTGGAGTCAGGGAGGGGGCGACTATGGCTACACCTTC. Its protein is CAWSQGGGDYGYTF.

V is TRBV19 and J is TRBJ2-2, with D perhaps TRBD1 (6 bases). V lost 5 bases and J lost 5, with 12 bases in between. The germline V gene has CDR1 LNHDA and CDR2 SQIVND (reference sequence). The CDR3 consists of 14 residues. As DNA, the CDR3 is TGTGCCAGTAGTTCAGAGGGGGTAACCGGGGAGCTGTTTTTT. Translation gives CASSSEGVTGELFF.

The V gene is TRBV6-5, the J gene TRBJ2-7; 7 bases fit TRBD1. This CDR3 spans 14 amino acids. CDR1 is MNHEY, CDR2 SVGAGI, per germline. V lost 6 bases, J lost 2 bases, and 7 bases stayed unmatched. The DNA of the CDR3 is TGTGCCAGCAGGTCCGGGACAGTCACCTACGAGCAGTACTTC. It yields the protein CASRSGTVTYEQYF.

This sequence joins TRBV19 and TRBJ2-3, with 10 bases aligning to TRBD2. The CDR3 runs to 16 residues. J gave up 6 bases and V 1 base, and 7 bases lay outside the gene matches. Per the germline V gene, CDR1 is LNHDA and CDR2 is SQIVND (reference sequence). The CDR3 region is CASSIVGAGGRDTQYF. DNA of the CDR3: TGTGCCAGTAGTATAGTAGGAGCGGGGGGGCGGGATACGCAGTATTTT.

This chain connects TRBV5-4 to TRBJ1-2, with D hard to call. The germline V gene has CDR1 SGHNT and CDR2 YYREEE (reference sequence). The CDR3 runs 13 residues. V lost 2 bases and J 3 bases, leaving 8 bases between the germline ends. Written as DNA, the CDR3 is TGTGCCAGCAGCTTAAACAATGACTATGGCTACACCTTC. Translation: CASSLNNDYGYTF.

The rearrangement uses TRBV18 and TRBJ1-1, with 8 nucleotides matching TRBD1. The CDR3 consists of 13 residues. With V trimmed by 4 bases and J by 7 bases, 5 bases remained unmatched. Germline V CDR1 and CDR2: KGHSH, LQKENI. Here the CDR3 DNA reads TGTGCCAGCTCACTCGGGACAGGTGGTGAAGCTTTCTTT. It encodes CASSLGTGGEAFF.

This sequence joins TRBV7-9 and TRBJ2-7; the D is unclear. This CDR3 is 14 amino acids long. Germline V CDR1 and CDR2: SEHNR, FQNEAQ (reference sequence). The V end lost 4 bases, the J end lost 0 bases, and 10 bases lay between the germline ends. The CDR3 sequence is CASSSQKASYEQYF. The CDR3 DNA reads TGTGCCAGCAGCTCCCAAAAGGCCTCCTACGAGCAGTACTTC.

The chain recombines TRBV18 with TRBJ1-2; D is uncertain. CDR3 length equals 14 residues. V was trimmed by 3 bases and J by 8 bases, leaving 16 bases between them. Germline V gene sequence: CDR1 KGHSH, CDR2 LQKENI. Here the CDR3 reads CASSPGLDVGGYTF. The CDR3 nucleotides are TGTGCCAGCTCACCGGGTTTAGACGTAGGGGGCTACACCTTC.

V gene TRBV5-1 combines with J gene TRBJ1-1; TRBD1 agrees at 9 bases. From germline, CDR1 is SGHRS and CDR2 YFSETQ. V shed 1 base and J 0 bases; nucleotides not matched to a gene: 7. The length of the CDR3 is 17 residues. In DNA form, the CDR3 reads TGCGCCAGCAGCTTGACGGACAGGGGAGGATTGAACACTGAAGCTTTCTTT. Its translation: CASSLTDRGGLNTEAFF.

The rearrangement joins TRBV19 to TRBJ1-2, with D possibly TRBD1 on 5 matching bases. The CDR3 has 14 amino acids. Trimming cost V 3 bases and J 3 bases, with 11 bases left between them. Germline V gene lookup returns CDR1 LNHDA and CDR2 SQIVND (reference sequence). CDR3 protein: CASSIEGTYYGYTF. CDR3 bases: TGTGCCAGTAGTATCGAGGGGACGTACTATGGCTACACCTTC.

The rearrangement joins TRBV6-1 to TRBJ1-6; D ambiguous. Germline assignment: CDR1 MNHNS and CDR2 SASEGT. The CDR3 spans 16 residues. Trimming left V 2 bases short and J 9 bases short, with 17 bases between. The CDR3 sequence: CASSELVTEQSSPLHF. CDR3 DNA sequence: TGTGCCAGCAGTGAACTGGTCACCGAACAAAGTTCACCCCTCCACTTT.

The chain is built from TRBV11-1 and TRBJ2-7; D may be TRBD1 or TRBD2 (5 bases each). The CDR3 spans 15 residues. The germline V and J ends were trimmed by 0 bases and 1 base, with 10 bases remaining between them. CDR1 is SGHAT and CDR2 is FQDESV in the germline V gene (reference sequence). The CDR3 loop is CASSLAGTASYEQYF. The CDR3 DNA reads TGTGCCAGCAGCTTAGCAGGGACGGCTTCCTACGAGCAGTACTTC. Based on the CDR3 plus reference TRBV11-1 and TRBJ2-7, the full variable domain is EAEVAQSPRYKITEKSQAVAFWCDPISGHATLYWYRQILGQGPELLVQFQDESVVDDSQLPKDRFSAERLKGVDSTLKIQPAELGDSAMYLCASSLAGTASYEQYFGPGTRLTVT.

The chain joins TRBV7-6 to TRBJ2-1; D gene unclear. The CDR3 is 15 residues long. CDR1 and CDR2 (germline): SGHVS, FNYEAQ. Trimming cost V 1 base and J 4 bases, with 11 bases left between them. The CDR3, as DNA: TGTGCCAGCAGCTTAGAGCGAAATGCTTACAATGAGCAGTTCTTC. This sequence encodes CASSLERNAYNEQFF. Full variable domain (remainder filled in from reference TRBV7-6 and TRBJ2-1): GAGVSQSPRYKVTKRGQDVALRCDPISGHVSLYWYRQALGQGPEFLTYFNYEAQQDKSGLPNDRFSAERPEGSISTLTIQRTEQRDSAMYRCASSLERNAYNEQFFGPGTRLTVL.

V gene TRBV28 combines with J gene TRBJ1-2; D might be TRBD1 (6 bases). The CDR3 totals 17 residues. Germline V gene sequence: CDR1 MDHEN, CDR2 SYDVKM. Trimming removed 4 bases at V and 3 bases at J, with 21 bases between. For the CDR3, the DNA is TGTGCCAGCAGTTCTGCCATGACAGGCCCTGCGGACTATGGCTACACCTTC. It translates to CASSSAMTGPADYGYTF.

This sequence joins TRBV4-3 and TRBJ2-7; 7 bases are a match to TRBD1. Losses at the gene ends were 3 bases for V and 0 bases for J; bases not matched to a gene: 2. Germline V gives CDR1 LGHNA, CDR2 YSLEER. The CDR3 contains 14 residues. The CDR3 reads CASSHRDSSYEQYF. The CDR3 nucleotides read TGCGCCAGCAGCCATCGGGACAGCTCCTACGAGCAGTACTTC.

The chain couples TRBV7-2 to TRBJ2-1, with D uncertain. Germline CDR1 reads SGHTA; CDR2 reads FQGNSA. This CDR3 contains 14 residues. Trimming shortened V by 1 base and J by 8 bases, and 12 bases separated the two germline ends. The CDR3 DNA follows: TGTGCCAGCAGCTTAGTGATTTCGGGCGATGAGCAGTTCTTC. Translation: CASSLVISGDEQFF.

CDR3 residues: CASSLGASSYNSPLHF. DNA of the CDR3: TGTGCCAGCAGCTTAGGTGCCAGCTCCTATAATTCACCCCTCCACTTT. The V call is TRBV11-2, the J call TRBJ1-6; D is uncertain. Germline V lookup: CDR1 SGHAT, CDR2 FQNNGV. This CDR3 is built from 16 residues. V dropped 1 base and J dropped 0 bases, with 7 bases sitting between them.

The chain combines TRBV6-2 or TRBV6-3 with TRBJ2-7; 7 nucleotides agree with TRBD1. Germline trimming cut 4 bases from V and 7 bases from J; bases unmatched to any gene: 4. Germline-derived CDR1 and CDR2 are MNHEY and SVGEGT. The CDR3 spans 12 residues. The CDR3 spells CASSSTGFEQYF. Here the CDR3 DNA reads TGTGCCAGCAGTTCGACAGGGTTTGAGCAGTACTTC.

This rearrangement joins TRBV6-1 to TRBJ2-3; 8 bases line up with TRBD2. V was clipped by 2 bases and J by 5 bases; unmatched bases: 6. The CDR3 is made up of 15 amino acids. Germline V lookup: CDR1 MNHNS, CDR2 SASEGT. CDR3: CASSEREGGLDTQYF. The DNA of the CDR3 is TGTGCCAGCAGTGAACGGGAGGGGGGGTTAGATACGCAGTATTTT.

CDR3 region: CASSLGGQPQHF. As DNA, the CDR3 is TGTGCCAGCAGCTTGGGGGGTCAGCCCCAGCATTTT. The rearrangement links TRBV7-8 to TRBJ1-5; tentative D call: TRBD1 (5 bases). Germline assignment: CDR1 SGHVS and CDR2 FQNEAQ. The CDR3 has 12 residues. Trimming shortened V by 3 bases and J by 6 bases, and 6 bases separated the two germline ends.

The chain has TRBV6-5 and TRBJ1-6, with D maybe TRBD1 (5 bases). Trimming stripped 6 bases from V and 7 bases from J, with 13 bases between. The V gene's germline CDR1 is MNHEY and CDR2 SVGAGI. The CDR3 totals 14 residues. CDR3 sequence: CASRRGTGNSPLHF. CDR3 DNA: TGTGCCAGCAGGCGGGGGACTGGGAATTCACCCCTCCACTTT.

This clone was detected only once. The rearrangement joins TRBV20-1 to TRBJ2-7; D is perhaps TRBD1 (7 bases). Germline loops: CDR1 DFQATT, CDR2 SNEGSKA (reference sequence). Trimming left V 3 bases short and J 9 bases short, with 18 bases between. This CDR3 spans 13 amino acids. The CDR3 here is CSASGGGRTAQYF. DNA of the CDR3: TGCAGTGCTAGTGGAGGGGGCAGAACTGCGCAGTACTTC.

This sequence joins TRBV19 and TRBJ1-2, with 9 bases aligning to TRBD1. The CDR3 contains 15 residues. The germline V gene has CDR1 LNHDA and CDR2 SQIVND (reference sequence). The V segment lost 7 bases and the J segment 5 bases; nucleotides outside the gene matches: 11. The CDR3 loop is CASTPDRGRRYGYTF. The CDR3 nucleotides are TGTGCCAGTACCCCGGACAGGGGCCGTCGGTATGGCTACACCTTC.

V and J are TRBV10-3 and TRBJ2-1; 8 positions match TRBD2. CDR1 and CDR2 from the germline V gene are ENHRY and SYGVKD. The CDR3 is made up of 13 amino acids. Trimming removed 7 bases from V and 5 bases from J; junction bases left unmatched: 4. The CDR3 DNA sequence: TGTGCCATCAAGCGGGGGCCTAACAATGAGCAGTTCTTC. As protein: CAIKRGPNNEQFF.